This T cell receptor (beta chain) comes out of a study of cytotoxic CD8 clonotypes in ibrutinib-treated CLL. Study observations and caveats: A rise in clonality was seen at ibrutinib response, and a fall back toward baseline was seen at progression. Clonality at baseline surpassed age-matched healthy donors and tracked circulating CD8+ T-cell counts. Stable or contracted on treatment, public clonotypes were also uncommon.

Points on this clone: Its specificity is unknown.

With sequencing, the targeted depth ranged from 1 in 200,000 to 1 in 1 million T cells. Data came from immunoSEQ multiplex PCR; TCRdb stores just in-frame clones and leaves some out. This table has more than 110,000 clones, about three quarters appearing once. Trimming took 2 bases from V and 0 from J, leaving 5 bases between them. There are 13 residues in the CDR3. Germline CDR1 and CDR2: SGHNT and YYREEE (reference sequence). V gene TRBV5-4 combines with J gene TRBJ1-1; D uncertain. Sequenced material: PBMCs, taken after 24 months of ibrutinib treatment. This receptor was taken from a human donor with chronic lymphocytic leukemia. The CDR3 nucleotides read TGTGCCAGCAGCTTTTCGGTGAACACTGAAGCTTTCTTT. Its protein product is CASSFSVNTEAFF.